This T cell receptor (beta chain) was recorded in a study of cytomegalovirus exposure and HLA in healthy donors. Study-wide points: In a later analysis, TCR beta V- and J-gene trimming showed a link to a missense DCLRE1C variant. A previous analysis found most TCR beta V segments productive roughly 90% or roughly 30% of the time. Using a false discovery rate of 0.05, a later analysis showed that approximately 17,000 TCR beta sequences were associated with HLA alleles. Altogether, 160 or so TCR beta chains were recorded as cytomegalovirus-associated.

Vbeta (60) and Jbeta (13) primers were used in the PCR. Sequencing used immunoSEQ multiplex PCR; TCRdb keeps in-frame clones, though not all of them. The sample shows 140,000 to 150,000 clones, 9.7% of them seen only once. This clone turned up a few times. What it binds is not known. The junction departs from the called germline gene at one end, perhaps through a read error. This CDR3 contains 15 residues. Germline V lookup: CDR1 SSHAT, CDR2 FNYEAQ (reference sequence). The source is a man aged 50-59 years in good health and CMV-seronegative. The chain has TRBV7-7 and TRBJ2-7; 9 nucleotides agree with TRBD1. Sequencing was performed on PBMCs. The chain's CDR3 is CASSERTGDLYEQYF. CDR3 coding DNA: TGTGCTAGCAGCGAACGGACAGGGGATCTGTACGAGCAGTACTTC.